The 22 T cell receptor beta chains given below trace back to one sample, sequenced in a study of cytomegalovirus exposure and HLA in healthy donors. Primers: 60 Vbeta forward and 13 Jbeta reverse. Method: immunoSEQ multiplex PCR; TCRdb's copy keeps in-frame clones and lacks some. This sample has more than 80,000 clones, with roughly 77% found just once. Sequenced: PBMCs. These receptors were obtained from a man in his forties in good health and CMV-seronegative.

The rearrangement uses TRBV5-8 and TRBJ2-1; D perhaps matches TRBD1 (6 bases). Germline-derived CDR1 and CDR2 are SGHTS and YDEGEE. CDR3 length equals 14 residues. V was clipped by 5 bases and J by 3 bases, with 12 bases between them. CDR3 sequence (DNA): TGTGCCAGCAGGACAGGTAGCTTCTACAATGAGCAGTTCTTC. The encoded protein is CASRTGSFYNEQFF.

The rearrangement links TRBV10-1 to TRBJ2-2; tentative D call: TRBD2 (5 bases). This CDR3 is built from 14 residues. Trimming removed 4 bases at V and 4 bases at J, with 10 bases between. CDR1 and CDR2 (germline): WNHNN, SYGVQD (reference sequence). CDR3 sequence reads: CASSALAGTGELFF. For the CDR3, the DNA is TGCGCCAGCAGTGCGCTAGCAGGCACCGGGGAGCTGTTTTTT.

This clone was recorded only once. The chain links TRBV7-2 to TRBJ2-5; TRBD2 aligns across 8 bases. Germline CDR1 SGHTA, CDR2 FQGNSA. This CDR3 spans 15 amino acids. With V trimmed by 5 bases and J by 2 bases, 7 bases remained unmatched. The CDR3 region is CASSIRGGPQETQYF. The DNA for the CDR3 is TGTGCCAGCAGCATCCGGGGGGGGCCACAAGAGACCCAGTACTTC.

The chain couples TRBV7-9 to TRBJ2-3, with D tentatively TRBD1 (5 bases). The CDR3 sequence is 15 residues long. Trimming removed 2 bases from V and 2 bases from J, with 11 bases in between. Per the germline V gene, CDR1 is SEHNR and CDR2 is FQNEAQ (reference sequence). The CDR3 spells CASSLRAGNTDTQYF. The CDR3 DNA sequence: TGTGCCAGCAGCTTACGTGCAGGGAACACAGATACGCAGTATTTT.

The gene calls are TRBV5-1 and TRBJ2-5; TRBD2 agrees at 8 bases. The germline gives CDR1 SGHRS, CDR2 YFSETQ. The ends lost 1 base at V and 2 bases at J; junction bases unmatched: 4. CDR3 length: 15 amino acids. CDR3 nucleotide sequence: TGCGCCAGCAGCTTGTCGGGGGGGATTCAAGAGACCCAGTACTTC. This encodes CASSLSGGIQETQYF.

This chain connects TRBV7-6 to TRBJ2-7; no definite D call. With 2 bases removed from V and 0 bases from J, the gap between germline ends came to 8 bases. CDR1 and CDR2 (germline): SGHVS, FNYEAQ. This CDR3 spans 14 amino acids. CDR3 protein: CASSLIPNSYEQYF. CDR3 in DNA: TGTGCCAGCAGCTTAATCCCCAACTCCTACGAGCAGTACTTC.

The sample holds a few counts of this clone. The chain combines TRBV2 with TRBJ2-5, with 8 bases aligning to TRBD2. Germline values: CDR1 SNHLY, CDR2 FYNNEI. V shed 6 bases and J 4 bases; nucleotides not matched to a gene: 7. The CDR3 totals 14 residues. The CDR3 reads CASSVIAGTETQYF. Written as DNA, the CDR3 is TGTGCCAGCAGCGTTATAGCGGGGACAGAGACCCAGTACTTC.

CDR3 residues: CASSWDRENGKAKNIQYF. The DNA of the CDR3 is TGTGCCAGCAGCTGGGACAGGGAAAACGGGAAGGCCAAAAACATTCAGTACTTC. J is TRBJ2-4 and V is TRBV11-2; 9 bases line up with TRBD1. This CDR3 comprises 18 residues. The germline gives CDR1 SGHAT, CDR2 FQNNGV. The V segment lost 4 bases and the J segment 1 base; nucleotides outside the gene matches: 11.

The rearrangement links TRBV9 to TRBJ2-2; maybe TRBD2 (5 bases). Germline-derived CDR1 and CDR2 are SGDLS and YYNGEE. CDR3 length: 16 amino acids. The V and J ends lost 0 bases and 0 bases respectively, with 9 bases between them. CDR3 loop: CASSVEGGSNTGELFF. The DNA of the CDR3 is TGTGCCAGCAGCGTAGAGGGCGGGTCGAACACCGGGGAGCTGTTTTTT.

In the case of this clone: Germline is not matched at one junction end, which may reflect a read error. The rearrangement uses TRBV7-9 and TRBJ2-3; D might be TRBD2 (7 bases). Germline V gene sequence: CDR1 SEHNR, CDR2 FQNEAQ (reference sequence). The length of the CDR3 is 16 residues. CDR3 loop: CSSSEREWTATDTQYF. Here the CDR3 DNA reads TGTTCCAGCAGCGAGCGGGAATGGACAGCTACGGATACGCAGTATTTT.

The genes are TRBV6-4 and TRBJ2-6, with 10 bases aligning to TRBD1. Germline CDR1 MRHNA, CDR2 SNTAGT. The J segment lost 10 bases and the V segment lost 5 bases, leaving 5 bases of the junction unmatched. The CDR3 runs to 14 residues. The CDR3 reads CASSTDRGSNVLTF. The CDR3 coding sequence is TGTGCCAGCAGTACGGACAGGGGGAGTAACGTCCTGACTTTC.

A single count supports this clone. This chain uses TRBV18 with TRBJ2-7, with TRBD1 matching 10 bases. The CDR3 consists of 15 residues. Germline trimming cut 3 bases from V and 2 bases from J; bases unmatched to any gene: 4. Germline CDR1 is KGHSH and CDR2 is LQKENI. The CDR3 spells CASSPGTGAPYEQYF. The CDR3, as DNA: TGTGCCAGCTCACCCGGGACAGGGGCCCCCTACGAGCAGTACTTC.

The chain's CDR3 is CAISEQAAPSYEQYF. The CDR3 nucleotides are TGTGCCATCAGTGAGCAGGCAGCTCCATCCTACGAGCAGTACTTC. The J gene is TRBJ2-7, the V gene TRBV10-3, with D hard to call. The germline V gene encodes CDR1 ENHRY and CDR2 SYGVKD. The CDR3 contains 15 residues. V lost 2 bases, J lost 1 base, and 12 bases lay in between.

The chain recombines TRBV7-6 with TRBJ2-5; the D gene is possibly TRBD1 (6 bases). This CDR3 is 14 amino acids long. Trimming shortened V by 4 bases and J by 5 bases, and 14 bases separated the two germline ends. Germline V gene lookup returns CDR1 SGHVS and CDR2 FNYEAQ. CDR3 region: CASSSTGYWETQYF. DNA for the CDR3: TGTGCCAGCAGCTCCACAGGGTATTGGGAGACCCAGTACTTC.

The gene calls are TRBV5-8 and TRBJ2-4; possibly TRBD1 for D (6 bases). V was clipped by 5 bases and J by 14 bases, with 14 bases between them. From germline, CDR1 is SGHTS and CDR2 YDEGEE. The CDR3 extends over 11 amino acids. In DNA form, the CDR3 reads TGTGCCAGCAGTTATACAGGGAGAGAGTACTTC. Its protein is CASSYTGREYF. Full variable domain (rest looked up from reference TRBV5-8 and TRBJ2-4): EAGVTQSPTHLIKTRGQQATLRCSPISGHTSVYWYQQALGLGLQFLLWYDEGEERNRGNFPPRFSGRQFPNYSSELNVNALELEDSALYLCASSYTGREYFGAGTRLSVL.

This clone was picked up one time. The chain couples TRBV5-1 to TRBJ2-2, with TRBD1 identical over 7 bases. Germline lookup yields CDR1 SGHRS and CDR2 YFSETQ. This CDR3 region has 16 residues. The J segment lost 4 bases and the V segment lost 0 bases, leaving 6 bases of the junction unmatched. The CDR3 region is CASSLAGGVSTGELFF. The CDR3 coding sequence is TGCGCCAGCAGCTTGGCAGGGGGAGTAAGCACCGGGGAGCTGTTTTTT.

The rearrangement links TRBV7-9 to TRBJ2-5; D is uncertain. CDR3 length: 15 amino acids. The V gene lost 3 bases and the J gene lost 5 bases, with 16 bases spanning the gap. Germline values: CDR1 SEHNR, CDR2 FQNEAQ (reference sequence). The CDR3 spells CASSFGSLPSETQYF. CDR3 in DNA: TGTGCCAGCAGCTTTGGCAGTCTTCCTTCGGAGACCCAGTACTTC.

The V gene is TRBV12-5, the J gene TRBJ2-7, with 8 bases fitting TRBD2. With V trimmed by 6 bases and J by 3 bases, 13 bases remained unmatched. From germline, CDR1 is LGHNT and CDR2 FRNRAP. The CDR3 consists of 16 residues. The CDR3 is CASGWVFSGDDYEQYF. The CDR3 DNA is TGTGCTAGTGGCTGGGTGTTTAGCGGGGATGACTACGAGCAGTACTTC.

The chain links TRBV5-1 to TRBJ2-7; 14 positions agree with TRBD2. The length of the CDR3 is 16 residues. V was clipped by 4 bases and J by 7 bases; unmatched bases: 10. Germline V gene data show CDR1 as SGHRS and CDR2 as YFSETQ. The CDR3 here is CASSREPGLAGEEQYF. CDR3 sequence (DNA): TGCGCCAGCAGCAGAGAGCCGGGACTAGCGGGGGAGGAGCAGTACTTC. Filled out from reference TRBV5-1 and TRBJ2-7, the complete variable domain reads KAGVTQTPRYLIKTRGQQVTLSCSPISGHRSVSWYQQTPGQGLQFLFEYFSETQRNKGNFPGRFSGRQFSNSRSEMNVSTLELGDSALYLCASSREPGLAGEEQYFGPGTRLTVT.

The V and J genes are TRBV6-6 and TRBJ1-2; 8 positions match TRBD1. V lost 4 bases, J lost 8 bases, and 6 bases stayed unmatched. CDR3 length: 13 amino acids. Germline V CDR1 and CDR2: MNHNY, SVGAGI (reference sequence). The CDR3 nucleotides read TGTGCCAGCAGTTTCCAGACAGGGGAAGGCTACACCTTC. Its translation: CASSFQTGEGYTF.

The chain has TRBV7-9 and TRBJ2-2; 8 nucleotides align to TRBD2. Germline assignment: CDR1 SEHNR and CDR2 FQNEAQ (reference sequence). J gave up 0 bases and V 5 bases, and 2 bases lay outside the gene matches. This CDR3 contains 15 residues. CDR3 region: CASSRGGTNTGELFF. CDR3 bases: TGTGCCAGCAGCCGGGGGGGTACGAACACCGGGGAGCTGTTTTTT.

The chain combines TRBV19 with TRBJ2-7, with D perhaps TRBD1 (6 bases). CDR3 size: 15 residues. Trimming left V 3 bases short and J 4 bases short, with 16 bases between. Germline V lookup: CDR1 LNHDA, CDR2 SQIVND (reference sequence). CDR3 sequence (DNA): TGTGCCAGTAGTATGGGGGTAGGGGGTTGGTACGAGCAGTACTTC. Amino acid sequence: CASSMGVGGWYEQYF.